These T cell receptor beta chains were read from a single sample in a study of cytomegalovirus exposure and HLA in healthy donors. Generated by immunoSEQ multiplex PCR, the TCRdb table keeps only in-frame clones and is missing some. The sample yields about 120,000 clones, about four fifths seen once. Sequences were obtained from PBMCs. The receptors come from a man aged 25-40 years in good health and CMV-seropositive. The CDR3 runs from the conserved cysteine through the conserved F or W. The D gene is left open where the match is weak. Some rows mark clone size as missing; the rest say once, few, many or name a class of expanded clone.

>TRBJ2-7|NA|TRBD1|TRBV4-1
CASSLRDRAYEQYF
TGCGCCAGCAGCCTCCGGGACAGGGCCTACGAGCAGTACTTC
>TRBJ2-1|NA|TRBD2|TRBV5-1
CASSAGLAGDEQFF
TGCGCCAGCAGCGCGGGACTAGCGGGGGATGAGCAGTTCTTC
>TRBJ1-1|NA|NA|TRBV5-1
CASAQPDEGTEAFF
TGCGCCAGCGCTCAGCCCGATGAGGGCACTGAAGCTTTCTTT
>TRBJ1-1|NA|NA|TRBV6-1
CASSRGGGSNTEAFF
TGTGCCAGCAGTCGTGGCGGGGGGTCGAACACTGAAGCTTTCTTT
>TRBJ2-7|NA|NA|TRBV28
CASSIVPYEQYF
TGTGCCAGCTCTATAGTCCCCTACGAGCAGTACTTC
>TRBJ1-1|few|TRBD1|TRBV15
CATSPRGQGEAFF
TGTGCCACCAGCCCACGGGGACAGGGTGAAGCTTTCTTT
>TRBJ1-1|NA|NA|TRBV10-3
CAISESRGLEAFF
TGTGCCATCAGTGAGTCGAGAGGACTCGAAGCTTTCTTT
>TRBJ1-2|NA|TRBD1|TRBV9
CASSGQGLGNYGYTF
TGTGCCAGCAGCGGACAGGGCCTGGGGAACTATGGCTACACCTTC
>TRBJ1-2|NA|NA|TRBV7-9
CASSQRRENYGYTF
TGTGCCAGCAGCCAAAGAAGGGAGAACTATGGCTACACCTTC
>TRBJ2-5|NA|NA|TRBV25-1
CASSEAGLETQYF
TGTGCCAGCAGTGAAGCCGGGTTAGAGACCCAGTACTTC
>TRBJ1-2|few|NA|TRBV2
CASRGEGVAGSGYTF
TGTGCCAGTCGAGGGGAGGGAGTCGCGGGGTCGGGCTACACCTTC
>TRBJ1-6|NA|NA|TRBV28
CASSFLDTHNSPLHF
TGTGCCAGCAGTTTCTTGGACACCCATAATTCACCCCTCCACTTT
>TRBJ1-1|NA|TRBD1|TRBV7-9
CASSLGQFSTFLEAFF
TGTGCCAGCAGCCTGGGACAGTTCTCCACTTTCTTGGAAGCTTTCTTT
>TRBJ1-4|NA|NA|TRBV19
CASSTRHTTNEKLFF
TGTGCCAGTAGTACCCGACACACAACTAATGAAAAACTGTTTTTT
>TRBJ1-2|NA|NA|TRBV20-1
CSARDWPGYTF
TGCAGTGCTAGAGATTGGCCTGGCTACACCTTC
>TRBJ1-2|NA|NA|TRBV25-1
CASSRGIFYGYTF
TGTGCCAGCAGTCGCGGGATTTTCTATGGCTACACCTTC
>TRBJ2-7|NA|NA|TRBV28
CASLSAYEQYF
TGTGCCAGCCTCTCCGCCTACGAGCAGTACTTC
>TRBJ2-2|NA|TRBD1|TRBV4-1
CASTPYRGRRIGELFF
TGCGCCAGCACCCCGTACAGGGGGCGCCGTATCGGGGAGCTGTTTTTT
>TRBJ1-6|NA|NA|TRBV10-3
CAISENPGGNSPLHF
TGTGCCATCAGTGAGAATCCGGGGGGGAATTCACCCCTCCACTTT
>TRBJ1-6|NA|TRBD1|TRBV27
CASSRGDRDNSPLHF
TGTGCCAGCAGCCGTGGGGACAGAGACAATTCACCCCTCCACTTT
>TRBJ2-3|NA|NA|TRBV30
CAWSVPGGGTDTQYF
TGTGCCTGGAGTGTACCTGGCGGGGGCACAGATACGCAGTATTTT
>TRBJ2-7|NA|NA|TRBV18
CASSPPGTPLYEQYF
TGTGCCAGCTCACCACCCGGGACACCTCTCTACGAGCAGTACTTC
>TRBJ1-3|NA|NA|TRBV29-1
CSAGGTASGNTIYF
TGCAGCGCCGGAGGGACGGCCTCTGGAAACACCATATATTTT
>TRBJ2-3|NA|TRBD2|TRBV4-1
CASSQDAGVSDTQYF
TGCGCCAGCAGCCAAGATGCGGGAGTGTCCGATACGCAGTATTTT
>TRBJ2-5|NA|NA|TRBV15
CATSRTRQEETQYF
TGTGCCACCAGCAGAACCCGACAGGAAGAGACCCAGTACTTC
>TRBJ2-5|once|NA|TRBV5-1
CASSSGGREEETQYF
TGCGCCAGCAGCTCGGGGGGCAGGGAGGAAGAGACCCAGTACTTC
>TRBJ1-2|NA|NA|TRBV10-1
CASSQDRNYGYTF
TGCGCCAGCAGCCAAGACAGGAACTATGGCTACACCTTC
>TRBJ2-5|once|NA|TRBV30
CAWTLGETQYF
TGTGCCTGGACCCTTGGCGAGACCCAGTACTTC
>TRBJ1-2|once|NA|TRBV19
CASRLTVWASNYGYTF
TGTGCCAGTAGATTAACAGTCTGGGCGAGTAACTATGGCTACACCTTC
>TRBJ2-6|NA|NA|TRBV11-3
CASSFRLGGPSGSGANVLTF
TGTGCCAGCAGCTTCCGATTGGGAGGTCCATCGGGTTCTGGGGCCAACGTCCTGACTTTC
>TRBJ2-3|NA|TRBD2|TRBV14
CASSQVKVGLAGARTDTQYF
TGTGCCAGCAGCCAAGTAAAGGTAGGACTAGCGGGAGCCCGCACAGATACGCAGTATTTT
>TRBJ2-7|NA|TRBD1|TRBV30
CAWSPHPGQGEPYEQYF
TGTGCCTGGAGTCCACACCCGGGACAGGGGGAACCCTACGAGCAGTACTTC
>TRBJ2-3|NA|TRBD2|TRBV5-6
CASSPSGSIDTQYF
TGTGCCAGCAGCCCTAGCGGGAGTATTGATACGCAGTATTTT
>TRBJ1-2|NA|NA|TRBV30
CAWSVGVPNGYTF
TGTGCCTGGAGTGTAGGAGTTCCCAATGGCTACACCTTC
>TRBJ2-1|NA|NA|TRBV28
CASSLQGDNEQFF
TGTGCCAGCAGTCTACAGGGAGACAATGAGCAGTTCTTC
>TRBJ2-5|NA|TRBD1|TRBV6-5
CATRDRSWYQETQYF
TGTGCCACCCGGGACAGGAGCTGGTACCAAGAGACCCAGTACTTC
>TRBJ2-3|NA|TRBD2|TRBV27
CASSLYGPGLAGGPDTQYF
TGTGCCAGCAGTTTGTATGGACCGGGACTAGCGGGGGGGCCAGATACGCAGTATTTT
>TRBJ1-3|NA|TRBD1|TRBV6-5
CASRNTGVWGNTIYF
TGTGCCAGCAGAAACACAGGGGTTTGGGGAAACACCATATATTTT
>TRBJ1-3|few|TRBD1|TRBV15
CATSTLQTATGTLSSGNTIYF
TGTGCCACCAGCACCCTTCAGACGGCGACAGGGACCTTAAGCTCTGGAAACACCATATATTTT
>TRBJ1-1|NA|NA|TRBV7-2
CASSLDRLVTEAFF
TGTGCCAGCAGCTTAGACAGGTTGGTTACTGAAGCTTTCTTT
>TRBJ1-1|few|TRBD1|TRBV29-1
CSSGQEGTEAFF
TGCAGCTCGGGACAGGAGGGGACTGAAGCTTTCTTT
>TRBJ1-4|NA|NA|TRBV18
CASSPQIFPGADNEKLFF
TGTGCCAGCTCACCGCAAATCTTCCCTGGGGCTGATAATGAAAAACTGTTTTTT
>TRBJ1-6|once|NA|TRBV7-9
CASSTDSQNSPLHF
TGTGCCAGCAGCACGGACAGTCAGAATTCACCCCTCCACTTT
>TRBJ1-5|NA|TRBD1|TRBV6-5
CASSDRGSQPQHF
TGTGCCAGCAGCGACAGGGGGTCTCAGCCCCAGCATTTT
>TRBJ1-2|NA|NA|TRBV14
CASSLRQGDGYTF
TGTGCCAGCAGCCTGAGGCAGGGCGATGGCTACACCTTC
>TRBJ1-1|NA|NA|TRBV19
CASSIGQGRTEAFF
TGTGCCAGTAGTATAGGGCAGGGCAGGACTGAAGCTTTCTTT
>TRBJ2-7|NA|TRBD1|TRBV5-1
CASSLSPPSRGRGPGEQYF
TGCGCCAGCAGCTTGTCCCCCCCTTCCCGCGGCAGGGGGCCGGGCGAGCAGTACTTC
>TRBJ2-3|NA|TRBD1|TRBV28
CASSLTGGDTDTQYF
TGTGCCAGCAGTTTAACAGGGGGTGACACAGATACGCAGTATTTT